This T cell receptor beta chain was sequenced in a study of T-cell memory formation after mild COVID-19. Whole-study context: Clusters of TCRs were largely donor specific.

Germline CDR1 and CDR2: SGDLS and YYNGEE. V lost 3 bases and J 4 bases, leaving 20 bases between the germline ends. This CDR3 spans 16 amino acids. As regards this clonotype: The antigen is unknown.

TCRdb used MiXCR to reprocess the 5' RACE reads, holding one entry per CDR3 protein. The sample contains more than 110,000 distinct CDR3 sequences, more than 13% of which appear only once. Findings and limits, study-wide: The second-wave clones peaking on day 37 were not confirmed as SARS-CoV-2-specific.

Specimen: PBMCs or a T cell subset sorted from them (not recorded which). The chain joins TRBV9 to TRBJ2-7; D may be TRBD2 (6 bases). The clonotype was recovered from an adult woman who had mild COVID-19 (a few samples of this study predate the infection). Cell type and time point are not known. The CDR3 bases are TGTGCCAGCAGCGGCGGAGGGAACCCTTTTAATTACGAGCAGTACTTC. This translates into CASSGGGNPFNYEQYF. The full variable domain, its missing parts supplied by reference TRBV9 and TRBJ2-7, is DSGVTQTPKHLITATGQRVTLRCSPRSGDLSVYWYQQSLDQGLQFLIQYYNGEERAKGNILERFSAQQFPDLHSELNLSSLELGDSALYFCASSGGGNPFNYEQYFGPGTRLTVT.